A single sample gave rise to the 25 T cell receptor beta chains below, sequenced in a study of tumor-infiltrating lymphocytes in primary liver carcinoma. With a constant-region primer, TCR beta cDNA was made from approximately 520 ng of total RNA. Investigators got TCR beta libraries out of three nested multiplex PCR rounds, done with slightly modified ARM-PCR. TRBV1-TRBV30 forward primers paired with a C-beta reverse primer were used in the first two PCR rounds, which ran roughly 9 cycles each. MiXCR, run by TCRdb on the multiplex PCR reads, gives a single entry per CDR3 protein. Among about 54,000 distinct CDR3 sequences listed, around three quarters were seen once. Co-extraction of RNA and DNA was performed on about 19-32 mg of unsorted bulk tissue. Sequencing used liver tumor tissue from sampling region 2. The subset denotes: tumor region T2, inferior pole. Every receptor here comes from a man aged 35 to 55 with primary liver carcinoma and hepatitis B virus infection.

Of note for this clonotype: At one end, the junction sequence differs from germline, possibly due to a read error. This rearrangement joins TRBV11-2 to TRBJ2-3; possibly TRBD2 for D (6 bases). The CDR3 consists of 13 residues. Looked up from germline, CDR1 is SGHAT and CDR2 is FQNNGV. The CDR3 protein is CASSPLADDTQKF. CDR3 nucleotide sequence: TGTGCCAGCAGCCCACTAGCAGACGATACGCAGAAATTT.

Regarding this clonotype: The conserved final phenylalanine or tryptophan is absent from the CDR3, which likely points to a read error. The gene calls are TRBV12-3 or TRBV12-4 and TRBJ2-3, with 12 bases aligning to TRBD2. There are 15 residues in the CDR3. The CDR3 reads CASSRLAGGTDTQYL. The CDR3 DNA follows: TGTGCTAGCAGCCGACTAGCGGGAGGCACAGATACGCAGTATTTG.

The chain combines TRBV28 with TRBJ2-1; 8 bases map to TRBD2. Per germline, CDR1 MDHEN and CDR2 SYDVKM. The CDR3 runs 13 residues. V gave up 10 bases and J gave up 7 bases; unmatched junction bases: 9. CDR3 in amino acids: CATQTAGENEQFF. The DNA for the CDR3 is TGTGCCACGCAGACAGCGGGGGAAAATGAGCAGTTCTTC.

Comment on this clonotype: Since the CDR3 does not end with the conserved phenylalanine or tryptophan, this likely comes from a read error. The chain has TRBV11-2 and TRBJ2-7, with D possibly TRBD2 on 5 matching bases. The germline V gene has CDR1 SGHAT and CDR2 FQNNGV. The length of the CDR3 is 14 residues. Trimming stripped 4 bases from V and 2 bases from J, with 12 bases between. The CDR3, as DNA: TGTGCCAGCAGCTGGACTGACACTGCCTACGAGCAGTACTAC. Protein product: CASSWTDTAYEQYY.

The chain combines TRBV6-2 or TRBV6-3 with TRBJ2-2, with D hard to call. Germline V gene data show CDR1 as MNHEY and CDR2 as SVGEGT. V gave up 8 bases and J gave up 7 bases, with 20 bases separating them. The CDR3 is 15 amino acids. CDR3 residues: CASATPVARGGELFF. The CDR3 region has the DNA TGTGCCAGCGCAACCCCAGTGGCAAGAGGCGGGGAGCTGTTTTTT.

Only one count was recorded for this clonotype. At one end the junction does not follow the germline gene, possibly because of a read error. This chain links TRBV6-6 with TRBJ1-1; unclear D gene. The CDR3 loop spans 13 amino acids. The germline CDR1 and CDR2 sequences are MNHNY and SVGAGI (reference sequence). The chain's CDR3 is CASRQSMSTEAFF. CDR3 sequence (DNA): TGTGCCAGCAGGCAGAGCATGAGCACTGAGGCTTTCTTT.

V is TRBV4-1 and J is TRBJ2-1; no firm D call. Trimming stripped 2 bases from V and 5 bases from J, with 13 bases between. This CDR3 is 15 amino acids long. Germline CDR1 reads MGHRA; CDR2 reads YSYEKL. The CDR3 bases are TGCGCCAGCAGCCAAAGATGTGTGATCCACAATGAGCAGTTCTTC. Translation: CASSQRCVIHNEQFF.

The chain joins TRBV11-2 to TRBJ1-4; tentatively, D is TRBD1 (5 bases). CDR1 is SGHAT and CDR2 is FQNNGV in the germline V gene. The CDR3 has 18 amino acids. Deletions cut 5 bases from V and 3 bases from J, with 22 bases between. DNA of the CDR3: TGTGCCAGCAGCGCTGACACCCGGGACGGGCTATCTAATGAAAAACTGTTTTTT. It codes for CASSADTRDGLSNEKLFF.

With respect to this clonotype: This CDR3 is missing its conserved last phenylalanine or tryptophan, likely due to a read error. The chain combines TRBV6-1 with TRBJ1-6, with 10 bases fitting TRBD1. Unmatched junction bases numbered 6, after V lost 5 bases and J lost 11 bases. The CDR3 spans 14 residues. Germline-derived CDR1 and CDR2 are MNHNS and SASEGT. The CDR3 spells CASSSDRGLTPLHI. CDR3 in DNA: TGTGCCAGCAGTAGCGACAGGGGGCTCACACCCCTCCACATT.

Of note for this clonotype: The junction departs from the called germline gene at one end, perhaps through a read error. The chain uses TRBV6-2 or TRBV6-3 and TRBJ1-5; 7 bases are a match to TRBD1. Germline V gives CDR1 MNHEY, CDR2 SVGEGT. The CDR3 runs to 11 residues. CDR3 DNA: TGTGCCAGCGGCATGGGACAGCCCCAGCAATTT. Protein: CASGMGQPQQF.

Worth noting for this clonotype: At one end, the junction sequence differs from germline, possibly due to a read error. The chain links TRBV4-1 to TRBJ2-1, with D possibly TRBD2 on 6 matching bases. The CDR3 length is 18 residues. The germline CDR1 and CDR2 sequences are MGHRA and YSYEKL. The DNA of the CDR3 is TGCGCCAGCAGCCAAAAGATTCAGGCGCTAGTGGGAGGCAATGGGCAGTTCTTC. Translating gives CASSQKIQALVGGNGQFF.

With respect to this clonotype: The junction departs from the called germline gene at one end, perhaps through a read error. The V and J genes are TRBV14 and TRBJ2-1, with D perhaps matching TRBD1 (6 bases). The CDR3 contains 14 residues. The V gene's germline CDR1 is SGHDN and CDR2 FVKESK. The chain's CDR3 is CASNQEQGPNEQFF. CDR3 coding DNA: TGTGCCAGCAACCAAGAGCAGGGGCCGAATGAGCAGTTCTTC.

With regard to this clonotype: A much larger clone sits a single nucleotide away, making a read error possible. This sequence joins TRBV28 and TRBJ1-2; no clear D gene. V lost 1 base to trimming and J lost 2 bases, with 5 bases between them. This CDR3 has 13 amino acids. In germline, CDR1 is MDHEN, CDR2 SYDVKM. As DNA, the CDR3 is TGTGCCAGCAGTTTATATGGGAACTATGGCTACACCTTC. Translating gives CASSLYGNYGYTF.

This clonotype is a singleton in its sample. One end of the junction varies from germline; a read error may be responsible. V is TRBV29-1 and J is TRBJ2-1, with unresolved D. The germline V gene has CDR1 SQVTM and CDR2 ANQGSEA. This CDR3 spans 16 amino acids. The CDR3 coding sequence is TGCAGCGCTGAAGATCTTCGGGTAGCTGGGTACAATGAGCAGCTCTTC. Translated: CSAEDLRVAGYNEQLF.

In this sample, this clonotype turned up once. The genes are TRBV14 and TRBJ2-5; D possibly matches TRBD1 or TRBD2 (5 bases each). The ends were cut back, 2 bases at V and 5 bases at J, with 15 bases in the middle. Germline lookup yields CDR1 SGHDN and CDR2 FVKESK. This CDR3 contains 15 residues. CDR3 region: CASSQYAGHRETQYF. The DNA of the CDR3 is TGTGCCAGCAGCCAATACGCGGGCCACAGGGAGACCCAGTACTTC.

There are a few counts of this clonotype. This chain uses TRBV11-2 with TRBJ2-1; 14 bases align to TRBD2. In germline, CDR1 is SGHAT, CDR2 FQNNGV. Germline trimming cut 5 bases from V and 0 bases from J; bases unmatched to any gene: 3. This CDR3 spans 17 amino acids. CDR3 sequence reads: CASSRGTSGSSYNEQFF. CDR3 bases: TGTGCCAGCAGCAGAGGGACTAGCGGGAGCTCCTACAATGAGCAGTTCTTC.

A note on this clonotype: The junction departs from germline at one end; a sequencing error may be responsible. The genes are TRBV5-1 and TRBJ2-1; 8 bases match TRBD1. Germline V CDR1 and CDR2: SGHRS, YFSETQ. This CDR3 is built from 17 residues. CDR3: CASGLEPGTGLYNEQFF. The CDR3 DNA sequence: TGTGCCAGCGGCTTGGAACCCGGGACAGGACTCTACAATGAGCAGTTCTTC.

V usage is TRBV7-3 and J usage is TRBJ1-4; D is possibly TRBD1 (5 bases). Germline V gives CDR1 SGHTA, CDR2 FQGTGA. The CDR3 runs to 13 residues. The V and J ends lost 3 bases and 7 bases respectively, with 9 bases between them. For the CDR3, the DNA is TGTGCCAGCAGCTTGGCGGGGGGTGAAAAACTGTTTTTT. It codes for CASSLAGGEKLFF.

This clonotype was detected many times. The chain is built from TRBV4-1 and TRBJ2-7; 8 positions agree with TRBD1. V gave up 0 bases and J gave up 4 bases; unmatched junction bases: 11. Per the germline V gene, CDR1 is MGHRA and CDR2 is YSYEKL. The CDR3 spans 17 residues. CDR3 in DNA: TGCGCCAGCAGCCAAGACAAATGGCAGGGGGCGCGGTACGAGCAGTACTTC. Protein product: CASSQDKWQGARYEQYF.

With regard to this clonotype: One junction end disagrees with the germline gene, perhaps due to a read error. The gene calls are TRBV12-3 or TRBV12-4 and TRBJ2-3; the match to TRBD1 covers 10 bases. This CDR3 contains 17 residues. CDR3 in amino acids: CTSSSPEGQGRSYTQYF. The DNA of the CDR3 is TGTACCAGCAGTTCGCCTGAGGGACAGGGGCGGTCATATACGCAGTATTTT.

This clonotype was seen only a few times. V gene TRBV18 combines with J gene TRBJ1-1, with D hard to call. The V end lost 7 bases, the J end lost 5 bases, and 14 bases lay between the germline ends. Per the germline V gene, CDR1 is KGHSH and CDR2 is LQKENI. The length of the CDR3 is 13 residues. CDR3 nucleotide sequence: TGTGCCAGCTGCTGTGAAAAGGGAACTGAAGCTTTCTTT. Translation: CASCCEKGTEAFF.

This clonotype has a single count. A junction end diverges from the germline sequence, so it may reflect a read error. The genes are TRBV20-1 and TRBJ2-3; D possibly corresponds to TRBD1 (7 bases). Germline V CDR1 and CDR2: DFQATT, SNEGSKA (reference sequence). This CDR3 is built from 14 residues. CDR3 protein: CSTRGPGGTDTQYF. CDR3 nucleotides: TGCAGTACTAGAGGGCCAGGGGGGACAGATACGCAGTATTTT.

For this clonotype: This may stem from a read error, because a much larger clone lies one nucleotide away. This rearrangement joins TRBV6-5 to TRBJ2-5; TRBD2 agrees at 12 bases. The CDR3 length is 15 residues. In germline, CDR1 is MNHEY, CDR2 SVGAGI. J was trimmed by 5 bases and V by 6 bases; bases with no gene match: 7. CDR3 residues: CASSFSSGGEETQYF. The CDR3 DNA follows: TGTGCCAGCAGCTTCTCTAGCGGGGGGGAGGAGACCCAGTACTTC.

This clonotype was observed a handful of times. The chain couples TRBV11-2 to TRBJ2-7, with 11 bases fitting TRBD1. From germline, CDR1 is SGHAT and CDR2 FQNNGV. The junction had 13 bases not matched to a gene; V was cut back by 4 bases and J by 5 bases. This CDR3 comprises 17 residues. The CDR3 spells CASSSRTGGANRHEQYF. The CDR3 bases are TGTGCCAGCAGCTCCCGGACAGGGGGCGCTAACAGACACGAGCAGTACTTC.

This clonotype is labeled medium-sized. V usage is TRBV11-2 and J usage is TRBJ1-4; 12 bases are shared with TRBD1. The CDR3 has 15 residues. Trimming at V came to 5 bases and at J to 7 bases, leaving 5 bases not matched to a gene. Germline V lookup: CDR1 SGHAT, CDR2 FQNNGV. CDR3 coding DNA: TGTGCCAGCAGCCCCGGGACAGGGGGCTTTGAAAAACTGTTTTTT. The encoded protein is CASSPGTGGFEKLFF.